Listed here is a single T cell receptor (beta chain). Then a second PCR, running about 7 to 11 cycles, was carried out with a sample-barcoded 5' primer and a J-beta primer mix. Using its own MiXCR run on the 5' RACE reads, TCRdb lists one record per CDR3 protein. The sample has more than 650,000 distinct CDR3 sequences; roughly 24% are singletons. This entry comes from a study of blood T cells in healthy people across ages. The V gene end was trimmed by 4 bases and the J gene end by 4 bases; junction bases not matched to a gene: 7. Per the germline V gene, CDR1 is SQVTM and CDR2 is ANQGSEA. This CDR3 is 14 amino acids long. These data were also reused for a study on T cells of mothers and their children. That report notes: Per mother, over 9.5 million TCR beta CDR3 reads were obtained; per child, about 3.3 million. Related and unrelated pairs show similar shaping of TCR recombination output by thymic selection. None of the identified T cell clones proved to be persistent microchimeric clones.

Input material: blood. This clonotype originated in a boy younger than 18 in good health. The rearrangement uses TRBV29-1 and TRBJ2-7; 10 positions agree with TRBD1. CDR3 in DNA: TGCAGCGTTGCAACGACAGGGGGCACGTACGAGCAGTACTTC. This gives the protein CSVATTGGTYEQYF.